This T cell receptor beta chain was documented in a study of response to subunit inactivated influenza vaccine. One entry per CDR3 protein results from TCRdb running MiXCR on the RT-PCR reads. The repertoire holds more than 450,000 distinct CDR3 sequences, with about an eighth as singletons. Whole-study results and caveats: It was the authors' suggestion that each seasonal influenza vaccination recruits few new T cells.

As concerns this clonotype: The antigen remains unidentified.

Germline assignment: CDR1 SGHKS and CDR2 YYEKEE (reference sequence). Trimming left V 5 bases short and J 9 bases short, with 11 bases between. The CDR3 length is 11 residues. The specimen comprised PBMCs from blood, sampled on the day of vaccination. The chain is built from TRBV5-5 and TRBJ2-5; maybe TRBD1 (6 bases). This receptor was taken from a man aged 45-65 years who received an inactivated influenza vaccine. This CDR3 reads CASRMTGPQYF. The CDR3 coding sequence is TGTGCCAGCAGGATGACAGGTCCCCAGTACTTC.